This TCR beta chain appears in the sequencing data of a study of blood T cell repertoires in COVID-19. The overall study: The United States, Italy and Spain supplied acute and convalescent COVID-19 samples.

CDR3 length: 15 amino acids. Germline CDR1 is SGHDT and CDR2 is YYEEEE. V shed 4 bases and J shed 7 bases, with 19 bases lying between them. Authors' methods: Reference gene primer amplification gave nucleated cell count estimates. Here immunoSEQ multiplex PCR was the method, and the copy in TCRdb shows in-frame clones only, minus some. Clone size and V and J calls were adopted from that table, with D and trimming inferred from the DNA. This table has 130,000 to 150,000 clones, over 75% appearing once. The sequencing sample was made of peripheral blood. This sequence joins TRBV5-6 and TRBJ2-3; D gene ambiguous. The receptor's source is a man between 65 and 85 years old with acute or convalescent COVID-19. The CDR3 nucleotides read TGTGCCAGCAGCCAGCACCCCAAGGAGCCCAATACGCAGTATTTT. Translating it yields CASSQHPKEPNTQYF.